This TCR beta chain was captured by sequencing in a study of blood T cell repertoires in COVID-19. Per the original data handling: Estimation of nucleated cell counts was performed using reference gene primer amplification. Assay used: immunoSEQ multiplex PCR; TCRdb lists only in-frame clones, some missing. V and J calls plus clone size are reproduced from that table; the DNA served to infer D and trimming. The repertoire holds about 69,000 clones, with just under 80% as singletons. This clone appeared once. Germline V gene lookup returns CDR1 SGHNT and CDR2 YYREEE (reference sequence). Trimming removed 5 bases at V and 5 bases at J, with 17 bases between. This CDR3 is 14 amino acids long.

This clonotype was obtained from a human donor in a cohort sampled during active COVID-19. This rearrangement joins TRBV5-4 to TRBJ2-7, with D possibly matching TRBD1 (6 bases). Sequencing was performed on peripheral blood. The CDR3 here is CASRRDWGQNEQYF. CDR3 sequence (DNA): TGTGCCAGCAGGAGAGACTGGGGGCAGAACGAGCAGTACTTC.